This T cell receptor (beta chain) was obtained from a study of OX40 agonist ivuxolimab in advanced cancers. The protocol was immunoSEQ multiplex PCR, while the TCRdb copy is restricted to in-frame clones and leaves out a portion. The repertoire holds 60,000 to 65,000 clones, with approximately 92% as singletons. This CDR3 spans 13 amino acids. V lost 2 bases and J lost 6, with 10 bases in between. Germline V gene sequence: CDR1 SQVTM, CDR2 ANQGSEA. Study-wide points: CD4+ and CD8+ blood T cells expanded clonally by week 6 at 0.1 to 3.0 mg/kg.

Comment on this clone: Its specificity is unknown.

V usage is TRBV29-1 and J usage is TRBJ1-4; D may be TRBD1 (6 bases). The starting material was CD4+ or CD8+ T cells sorted from blood, obtained in a trial of the OX40 agonist ivuxolimab. This receptor was identified in an adult with an advanced solid tumor such as melanoma, head and neck, liver or kidney cancer. This chain's CDR3 is CSVETGLYEKLFF. The DNA for the CDR3 is TGCAGCGTTGAAACAGGGCTGTATGAAAAACTGTTTTTT.